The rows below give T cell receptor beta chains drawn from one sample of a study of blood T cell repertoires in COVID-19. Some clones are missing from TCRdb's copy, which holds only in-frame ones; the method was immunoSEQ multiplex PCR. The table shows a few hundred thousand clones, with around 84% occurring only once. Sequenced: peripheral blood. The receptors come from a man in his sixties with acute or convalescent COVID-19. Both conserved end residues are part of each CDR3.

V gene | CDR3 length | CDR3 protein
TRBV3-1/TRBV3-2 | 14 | CASSQASGLETQYF
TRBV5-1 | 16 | CASSLTPGSGANVLTF
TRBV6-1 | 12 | CASSDTGYGYTF
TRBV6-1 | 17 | CASSESWGGASNQPQHF
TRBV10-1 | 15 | CATQAGTGGTDTQYF
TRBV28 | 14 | CASSLSSGRETQYF
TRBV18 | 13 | CASSHDRGYEQYF
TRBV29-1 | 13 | CSVEVQMNTEAFF
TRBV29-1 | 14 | CSTRDRGSAGELFF
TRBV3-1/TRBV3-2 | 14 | CASSPMFSNQPQHF
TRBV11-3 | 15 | CASSLDRFSYNEQFF
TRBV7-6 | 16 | CASSLGDSLLYNEQFF
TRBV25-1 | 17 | CASREGWDRENTGELFF